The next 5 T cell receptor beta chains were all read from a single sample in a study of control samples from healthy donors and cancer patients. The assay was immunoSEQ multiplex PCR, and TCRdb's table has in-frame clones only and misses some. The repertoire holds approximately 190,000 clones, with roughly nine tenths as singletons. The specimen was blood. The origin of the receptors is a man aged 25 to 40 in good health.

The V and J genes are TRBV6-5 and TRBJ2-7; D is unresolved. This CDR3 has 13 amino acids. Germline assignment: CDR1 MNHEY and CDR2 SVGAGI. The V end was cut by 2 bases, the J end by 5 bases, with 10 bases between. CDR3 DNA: TGTGCCAGCAGTTACGCCCTCATGCACGAGCAGTACTTC. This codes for CASSYALMHEQYF.

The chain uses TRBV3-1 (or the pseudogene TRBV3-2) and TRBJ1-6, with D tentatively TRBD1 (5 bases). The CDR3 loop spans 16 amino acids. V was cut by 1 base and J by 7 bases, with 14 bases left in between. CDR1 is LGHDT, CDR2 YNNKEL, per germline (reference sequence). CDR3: CASSQAIGAANSPLHF. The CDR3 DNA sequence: TGTGCCAGCAGCCAAGCTATCGGGGCCGCCAATTCACCCCTCCACTTT.

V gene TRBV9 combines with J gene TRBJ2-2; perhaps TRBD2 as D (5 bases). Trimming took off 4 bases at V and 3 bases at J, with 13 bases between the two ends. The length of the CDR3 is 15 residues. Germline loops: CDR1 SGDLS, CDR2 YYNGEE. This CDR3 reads CASSLDMGDTGELFF. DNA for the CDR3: TGTGCCAGCAGCTTAGACATGGGAGACACCGGGGAGCTGTTTTTT.

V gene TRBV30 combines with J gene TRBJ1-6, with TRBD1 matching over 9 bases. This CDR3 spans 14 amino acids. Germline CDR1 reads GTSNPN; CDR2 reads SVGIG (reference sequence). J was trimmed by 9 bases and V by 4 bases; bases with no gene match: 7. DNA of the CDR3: TGTGCCTGGACTTTCCGGGACAGGGTTTCACCCCTCCACTTT. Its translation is CAWTFRDRVSPLHF. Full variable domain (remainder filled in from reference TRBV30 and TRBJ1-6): SQTIHQWPATLVQPVGSPLSLECTVEGTSNPNLYWYRQAAGRGLQLLFYSVGIGQISSEVPQNLSASRPQDRQFILSSKKLLLSDSGFYLCAWTFRDRVSPLHFGNGTRLTVT.

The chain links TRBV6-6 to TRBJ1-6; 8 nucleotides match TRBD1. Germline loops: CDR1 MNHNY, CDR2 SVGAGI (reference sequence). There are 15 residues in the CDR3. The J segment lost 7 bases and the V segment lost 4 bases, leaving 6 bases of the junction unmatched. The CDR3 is CASSSGQGNNSPLHF. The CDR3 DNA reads TGTGCCAGCAGTTCCGGACAGGGCAACAATTCACCCCTCCACTTT.